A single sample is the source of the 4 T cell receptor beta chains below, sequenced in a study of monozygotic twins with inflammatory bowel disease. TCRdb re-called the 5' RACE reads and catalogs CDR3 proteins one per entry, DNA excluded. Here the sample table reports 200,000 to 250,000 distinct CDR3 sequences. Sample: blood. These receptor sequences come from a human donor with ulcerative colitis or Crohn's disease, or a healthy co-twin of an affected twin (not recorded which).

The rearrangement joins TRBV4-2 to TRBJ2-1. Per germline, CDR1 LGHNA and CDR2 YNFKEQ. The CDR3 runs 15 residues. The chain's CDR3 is CASAERGSSYNEQFF.

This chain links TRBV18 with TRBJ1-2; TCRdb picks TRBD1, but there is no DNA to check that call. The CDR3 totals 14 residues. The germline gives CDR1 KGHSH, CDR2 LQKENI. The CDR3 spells CASSPIGQSYGYTF.

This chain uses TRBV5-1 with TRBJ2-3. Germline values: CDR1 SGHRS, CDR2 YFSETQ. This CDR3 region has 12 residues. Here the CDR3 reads CASSYTADTQYF.

The CDR3 sequence: CASTGLAGGRTYNEQFF. The chain is built from TRBV12-3 or TRBV12-4 and TRBJ2-1; TCRdb calls TRBD2, which cannot be checked without DNA. CDR3 length equals 17 residues.